This T cell receptor beta chain was documented in a study of T cells in Graves' hyperthyroidism and ophthalmopathy. This clonotype has a handful of counts. Germline values: CDR1 SGHTA, CDR2 FQGNSA. V shed 3 bases and J 11 bases; nucleotides not matched to a gene: 8. There are 14 residues in the CDR3. Regions amplified from RNA transcripts were the TCR beta CDR3 regions. The HTBI primer set was used in a first-round RT-PCR of the TCR CDR3. TCRdb itself ran the multiplex PCR reads through MiXCR, one entry per CDR3 protein. This sample has some 580,000 distinct CDR3 sequences, with 16% found just once. This receptor was taken from a woman aged 40 to 49 with Graves' ophthalmopathy. Sequenced sample: blood. The J gene is TRBJ1-4, the V gene TRBV7-2, with 8 bases fitting TRBD1. The CDR3 DNA sequence: TGTGCCAGCAGCTTTCCCGGACAGGGAGGGAAACTGTTTTTT. Its protein is CASSFPGQGGKLFF.